Listed here is a single T cell receptor beta chain. The record originates from a study of blood T cell repertoires in COVID-19. Turning to the study itself: Acute-phase and convalescent COVID-19 samples originated in the United States, Italy and Spain.

CDR3 length: 14 amino acids. The germline V gene encodes CDR1 GTSNPN and CDR2 SVGIG (reference sequence). Unmatched junction bases numbered 5, after V lost 3 bases and J lost 4 bases. This table comes from immunoSEQ multiplex PCR, and its TCRdb copy is limited to in-frame clones, with some not included. Here the sample spans about 490,000 clones, 70% to 90% being singletons. This chain links TRBV30 with TRBJ1-3; 8 bases line up with TRBD1. The sequence derives from a human donor in a cohort sampled during active COVID-19. The specimen sequenced was peripheral blood. CDR3 protein: CAWRLTGEGNTIYF. CDR3 in DNA: TGTGCCTGGAGGCTGACAGGGGAGGGAAACACCATATATTTT. Full variable domain (remainder filled in from reference TRBV30 and TRBJ1-3): SQTIHQWPATLVQPVGSPLSLECTVEGTSNPNLYWYRQAAGRGLQLLFYSVGIGQISSEVPQNLSASRPQDRQFILSSKKLLLSDSGFYLCAWRLTGEGNTIYFGEGSWLTVV.